The clone carrying this T cell receptor beta chain was detected only a few times. Its specificity is unknown. The CDR3 totals 15 residues. Germline V gives CDR1 SGHRS, CDR2 YFSETQ. Trimming removed 3 bases from V and 8 bases from J; junction bases left unmatched: 5. The sample is drawn from a study of T-cell memory formation after mild COVID-19. Findings and limits, study-wide: Day 15 to 85 contracting clones showed balanced CD4/CD8; day 15 to 37 expanders favored CD4+.

TCRdb re-derived calls from the 5' RACE reads in MiXCR, one entry per CDR3 protein. The profile shows a few hundred thousand distinct CDR3 sequences, approximately 16% of them singletons. Material: PBMCs or a T cell subset sorted from them (not recorded which). This chain links TRBV5-1 with TRBJ1-4; TRBD1 agrees at 12 bases. The TCR was taken from a man between 18 and 29 years old who had mild COVID-19 (a few samples of this study predate the infection). Cell type and time point are not known. The CDR3 loop is CASSSSGTGGEKLFF. CDR3 bases: TGCGCCAGCAGCTCTTCCGGGACAGGGGGCGAAAAACTGTTTTTT.